These T cell receptor beta chains were read from a single sample in a study of regulatory T cells in long-lasting Graves disease. MiXCR, applied by TCRdb to the multiplex PCR reads, yields one record per CDR3 protein. This table has a few hundred thousand distinct CDR3 sequences, roughly a sixth appearing once. This same sample was also part of a study on T cells in Graves' hyperthyroidism and ophthalmopathy.

The sample consisted of peripheral blood mononuclear cells (PBMCs), taken at new diagnosis, from a patient treated with antithyroid drugs. Receptors originate from a man aged 35 to 55 with Graves disease. Each CDR3 is given with its conserved first and last residue. D genes are given only for firm matches. Some rows have no size entry. The others give once, few or many, or a class for an expanded clone.

j_call: TRBJ2-3
d_call: TRBD1
v_call: TRBV5-1
clone_size: .
cdr3_aa: CASSLTGVKTSTDTQYF
cdr3_nt: TGCGCCAGCAGCTTGACAGGGGTCAAAACTAGCACAGATACGCAGTATTTT

j_call: TRBJ1-6
d_call: TRBD1
v_call: TRBV3-1
clone_size: .
cdr3_aa: CASSQGGTGVDSPLHF
cdr3_nt: TGTGCCAGCAGCCAAGGGGGGACAGGGGTAGATTCACCCCTCCACTTT

j_call: TRBJ2-3
d_call: TRBD2
v_call: TRBV2
clone_size: many
cdr3_aa: CASSLLAGMGTDTQYF
cdr3_nt: TGTGCCAGCAGCCTACTAGCGGGGATGGGCACAGATACGCAGTATTTT

j_call: TRBJ1-1
d_call: .
v_call: TRBV18
clone_size: many
cdr3_aa: CASSPFGAPGTEAFF
cdr3_nt: TGTGCCAGCTCACCATTCGGGGCCCCGGGCACTGAAGCTTTCTTT

j_call: TRBJ2-5
d_call: TRBD1
v_call: TRBV20-1
clone_size: .
cdr3_aa: CSVLGQTRETQYF
cdr3_nt: TGCAGTGTACTGGGACAGACTCGAGAGACCCAGTACTTC

j_call: TRBJ2-1
d_call: .
v_call: TRBV28
clone_size: many
cdr3_aa: CASSPRRTPREQFF
cdr3_nt: TGTGCCAGCAGTCCCCGAAGGACCCCTCGGGAGCAGTTCTTC

j_call: TRBJ1-4
d_call: TRBD1
v_call: TRBV27
clone_size: .
cdr3_aa: CASRQQGARFKRGKLFF
cdr3_nt: TGTGCCAGCAGGCAACAGGGGGCGAGATTCAAACGTGGGAAACTGTTTTTT

j_call: TRBJ1-5
d_call: .
v_call: TRBV11-1
clone_size: .
cdr3_aa: CASSLVAGWGNQPQHF
cdr3_nt: TGTGCCAGCAGCTTAGTGGCAGGGTGGGGCAATCAGCCCCAGCATTTT

j_call: TRBJ1-1
d_call: .
v_call: TRBV7-9
clone_size: many
cdr3_aa: CASSHRAGGMNTEAFF
cdr3_nt: TGTGCCAGCAGCCACAGGGCGGGGGGGATGAACACTGAAGCTTTCTTT

j_call: TRBJ2-5
d_call: TRBD2
v_call: TRBV6-5
clone_size: many
cdr3_aa: CASSYPPGTSGGTETQYF
cdr3_nt: TGTGCCAGCAGTTACCCACCCGGGACTAGCGGGGGAACAGAGACCCAGTACTTC

j_call: TRBJ2-3
d_call: .
v_call: TRBV6-1
clone_size: many
cdr3_aa: CASSEARGQYF
cdr3_nt: TGTGCCAGCAGTGAAGCGCGGGGACAGTATTTT

j_call: TRBJ1-1
d_call: .
v_call: TRBV6-1
clone_size: many
cdr3_aa: CASRLRGAHTEAFF
cdr3_nt: TGTGCCAGCAGGCTCCGAGGGGCCCACACTGAAGCTTTCTTT

j_call: TRBJ2-1
d_call: .
v_call: TRBV5-1
clone_size: .
cdr3_aa: CASSLSSTGDEQFF
cdr3_nt: TGCGCCAGCAGCTTGAGTAGCACGGGGGATGAGCAGTTCTTC

j_call: TRBJ2-1
d_call: .
v_call: TRBV2
clone_size: many
cdr3_aa: CASSRDQLLQFF
cdr3_nt: TGTGCCAGCAGTAGGGACCAGCTTTTACAGTTCTTC

j_call: TRBJ1-1
d_call: .
v_call: TRBV18
clone_size: .
cdr3_aa: CASSPTVGYWSRMNTEAFF
cdr3_nt: TGTGCCAGCTCACCCACTGTAGGGTACTGGTCACGAATGAACACTGAAGCTTTCTTT